What follows describes a single T cell receptor beta chain. Its target is not known. The sample comes from a study of lymphopenia after photon versus proton radiotherapy. General observations from the study: In patients who died, overall survival fell as post-nadir TCR diversity dropped more. Relative stability marked proton patients; photon patients lost diversity and naive cells. Better survival with proton therapy was suggested as possible, not demonstrated. After lymphocyte nadir, photon-treated repertoires showed oligoclonal expansion, especially CD8+ Temra.

TCRdb's copy holds only in-frame clones and misses some; the assay was immunoSEQ multiplex PCR. The sample lists about 22,000 clones, 85% to 90% occurring once. This CDR3 is built from 13 residues. Germline values: CDR1 GTSNPN, CDR2 SVGIG (reference sequence). The starting material was peripheral blood, obtained from a patient treated with proton-based radiotherapy. This receptor was taken from a man at least 80 years old with esophageal cancer. This rearrangement joins TRBV30 to TRBJ1-2; a possible D gene is TRBD1 (6 bases). DNA for the CDR3: TGTGCTAGGGGGGGCGCTAACTACTATGGCTACACCTTC. Protein: CARGGANYYGYTF.